This TCR beta chain was profiled in a study of siplizumab effects on memory and regulatory T cells. Trimming cost V 0 bases and J 7 bases; bases outside gene matches: 3. This CDR3 comprises 12 residues. Looked up from germline, CDR1 is GTSNPN and CDR2 is SVGIG (reference sequence). Clones were sequenced by immunoSEQ multiplex PCR, and TCRdb holds only the in-frame ones, with some missing. The data contain some 110,000 clones, 93% of them singletons. The V call is TRBV30, the J call TRBJ2-7; 7 nucleotides match TRBD2. The source material was CD4+ T cells sorted from blood. The sequence was obtained from a human donor in good health. CDR3 loop: CAWSVGGGEQYF. The CDR3 nucleotides are TGTGCCTGGAGTGTAGGCGGGGGTGAGCAGTACTTC.